This is a list of T cell receptor beta chains from one sample in a study of blood T cell repertoires in COVID-19. TCRdb's copy holds only in-frame clones and misses some; the assay was immunoSEQ multiplex PCR. The sample yields 45,000 to 70,000 clones, 80% seen once. The sample was peripheral blood. Receptors were obtained from a man in his 60s with acute or convalescent COVID-19. Each CDR3 is given with its conserved first and last residue. A D gene is named only where the DNA matches it firmly. Some rows have no size entry. The others give once, few or many, or a class for an expanded clone.

d_gene: TRBD2
j_gene: TRBJ2-3
v_gene: TRBV7-3
abundance: -
CDR3aa: CASSPTGGVADTQYF
CDR3nt: TGTGCCAGCAGCCCAACGGGGGGGGTAGCAGATACGCAGTATTTT

d_gene: TRBD2
j_gene: TRBJ2-7
v_gene: TRBV27
abundance: -
CDR3aa: CASSSNRGGEQYF
CDR3nt: TGTGCCAGCAGTTCCAACCGGGGGGGGGAGCAGTACTTC

d_gene: -
j_gene: TRBJ2-3
v_gene: TRBV2
abundance: once
CDR3aa: CASSVGSGSTDTQYF
CDR3nt: TGTGCCAGCAGTGTCGGTAGCGGTAGCACAGATACGCAGTATTTT

d_gene: -
j_gene: TRBJ2-2
v_gene: TRBV4-2
abundance: -
CDR3aa: CASSQGYRNTGELFF
CDR3nt: TGTGCCAGCAGCCAAGGTTACAGAAACACCGGGGAGCTGTTTTTT

d_gene: -
j_gene: TRBJ1-6
v_gene: TRBV10-3
abundance: -
CDR3aa: CAIRGQTNSPLHF
CDR3nt: TGTGCCATCCGAGGACAGACTAATTCACCCCTCCACTTT

d_gene: -
j_gene: TRBJ1-6
v_gene: TRBV5-6
abundance: -
CDR3aa: CASSPEGGSTYNSPLHF
CDR3nt: TGTGCCAGCAGCCCCGAAGGCGGCAGCACCTATAATTCACCCCTCCACTTT

d_gene: TRBD1
j_gene: TRBJ1-3
v_gene: TRBV25-1
abundance: -
CDR3aa: CASSTGTGPGSGNTIYF
CDR3nt: TGTGCCAGCAGTACCGGGACAGGGCCCGGATCTGGAAACACCATATATTTT

d_gene: TRBD1
j_gene: TRBJ1-5
v_gene: TRBV7-2
abundance: few
CDR3aa: CASSDRVYQPQHF
CDR3nt: TGTGCCAGCAGCGACAGGGTTTATCAGCCCCAGCATTTT

d_gene: -
j_gene: TRBJ2-1
v_gene: TRBV6-5
abundance: -
CDR3aa: CATQGIHEQFF
CDR3nt: TGTGCCACCCAGGGGATTCATGAGCAGTTCTTC

d_gene: TRBD2
j_gene: TRBJ2-3
v_gene: TRBV7-9
abundance: -
CDR3aa: CASSFRAGATDTQYF
CDR3nt: TGTGCCAGCAGCTTCCGAGCGGGGGCCACAGATACGCAGTATTTT

d_gene: TRBD1
j_gene: TRBJ1-1
v_gene: TRBV10-3
abundance: -
CDR3aa: CAISKQGDTEAFF
CDR3nt: TGTGCCATCAGTAAACAGGGGGACACTGAAGCTTTCTTT

d_gene: -
j_gene: TRBJ1-3
v_gene: TRBV28
abundance: few
CDR3aa: CAPQADSGNTIYF
CDR3nt: TGTGCCCCCCAGGCTGACTCTGGAAACACCATATATTTT

d_gene: -
j_gene: TRBJ2-2
v_gene: TRBV7-9
abundance: -
CDR3aa: CASSLESGVKNTGELFF
CDR3nt: TGTGCCAGCAGCTTAGAGTCGGGGGTCAAGAACACCGGGGAGCTGTTTTTT

d_gene: -
j_gene: TRBJ1-5
v_gene: TRBV7-9
abundance: -
CDR3aa: CASSREEGTAQHF
CDR3nt: TGTGCCAGCAGCCGTGAAGAGGGCACGGCCCAGCATTTT

d_gene: TRBD1
j_gene: TRBJ1-3
v_gene: TRBV3-1/TRBV3-2
abundance: -
CDR3aa: CASSPRGLGGNTIYF
CDR3nt: TGTGCCAGCAGCCCCAGGGGGCTCGGTGGAAACACCATATATTTT

d_gene: TRBD1
j_gene: TRBJ1-1
v_gene: TRBV10-3
abundance: -
CDR3aa: CATRQGENTEAFF
CDR3nt: TGTGCCACCAGACAGGGGGAAAACACTGAAGCTTTCTTT

d_gene: -
j_gene: TRBJ2-6
v_gene: TRBV11-3
abundance: -
CDR3aa: CASSGAGSSGANVLTF
CDR3nt: TGTGCCAGCAGTGGGGCGGGGTCCTCTGGGGCCAACGTCCTGACTTTC

d_gene: -
j_gene: TRBJ1-6
v_gene: TRBV27
abundance: -
CDR3aa: CASSLYQGKDSPLHF
CDR3nt: TGTGCCAGCAGTTTATACCAGGGGAAGGATTCACCCCTCCACTTT

d_gene: TRBD2
j_gene: TRBJ2-3
v_gene: TRBV6-6
abundance: -
CDR3aa: CASSHLAASTDTQYF
CDR3nt: TGTGCCAGCAGTCACCTAGCGGCTAGCACAGATACGCAGTATTTT

d_gene: -
j_gene: TRBJ1-5
v_gene: TRBV5-6
abundance: -
CDR3aa: CASSDGGGNQPQHF
CDR3nt: TGTGCCAGCAGTGACGGGGGAGGGAATCAGCCCCAGCATTTT

d_gene: TRBD1
j_gene: TRBJ1-5
v_gene: TRBV10-2
abundance: -
CDR3aa: CASSESGGSGQPQHF
CDR3nt: TGCGCCAGCAGTGAGTCAGGGGGCTCGGGTCAGCCCCAGCATTTT

d_gene: -
j_gene: TRBJ1-6
v_gene: TRBV27
abundance: -
CDR3aa: CASSATGLLNGSPLHF
CDR3nt: TGTGCCAGCAGTGCCACCGGACTGCTAAATGGTTCACCCCTCCACTTT

d_gene: TRBD1
j_gene: TRBJ1-2
v_gene: TRBV30
abundance: -
CDR3aa: CAWSGTGALGYTF
CDR3nt: TGTGCCTGGAGTGGGACAGGGGCGTTGGGCTACACCTTC

d_gene: TRBD1
j_gene: TRBJ2-1
v_gene: TRBV3-1/TRBV3-2
abundance: -
CDR3aa: CASSQTGGSYNEQFF
CDR3nt: TGTGCCAGCAGCCAGACAGGGGGCTCCTACAATGAGCAGTTCTTC

d_gene: TRBD2
j_gene: TRBJ2-5
v_gene: TRBV18
abundance: once
CDR3aa: CASSQTSGGRGGLETQYF
CDR3nt: TGTGCCAGCTCACAAACTAGCGGGGGCCGAGGAGGCCTAGAGACCCAGTACTTC

d_gene: TRBD1
j_gene: TRBJ1-2
v_gene: TRBV19
abundance: -
CDR3aa: CASSDRDYGYTF
CDR3nt: TGTGCCAGTAGTGACAGGGACTATGGCTACACCTTC